What follows are 28 T cell receptor beta chains derived from one specimen sequenced in a study of beta chain features in type 1 diabetes. Findings of the study overall: Shortening of TCRB CDR3s, moderate but significant, appeared in all four CD4+ subsets of Type 1 diabetes patients.

Sequencing targeted expressed TCRB transcripts, as all isolated RNA had been reverse transcribed. Assay used: immunoSEQ multiplex PCR; TCRdb lists only in-frame clones, some missing. The data contain 120,000 to 150,000 clones, more than 10% of them singletons. Antigens for these TCRs are unknown. The sequenced sample was central memory CD4+ T cells from blood. The source is a man younger than 30 with type 1 diabetes.

This chain joins TRBV5-1 and TRBJ2-5; 8 positions match TRBD1. This CDR3 is built from 14 residues. CDR1 is SGHRS, CDR2 YFSETQ, per germline. J lost 3 bases, V lost 4 bases, and 5 bases had no gene match. DNA of the CDR3: TGCGCCAGCAGCCTCGGACAGGGTGAAGAGACCCAGTACTTC. Translation: CASSLGQGEETQYF.

Only a few counts were recorded for this clone. This rearrangement joins TRBV6-6 to TRBJ1-1, with D possibly TRBD1 on 6 matching bases. Germline CDR1 MNHNY, CDR2 SVGAGI (reference sequence). CDR3 length equals 15 residues. The V and J ends lost 5 bases and 3 bases respectively, with 16 bases between them. The CDR3 nucleotides read TGTGCCAGCAGTACCCCCGGGGGGCCGGACACTGAAGCTTTCTTT. Encoded protein: CASSTPGGPDTEAFF.

This clone occurred many times. This chain connects TRBV6-6 to TRBJ1-4; D unclear. Germline V gene sequence: CDR1 MNHNY, CDR2 SVGAGI (reference sequence). The CDR3 totals 15 residues. The germline V and J ends were trimmed by 0 bases and 7 bases, with 12 bases remaining between them. The CDR3 DNA reads as TGTGCCAGCAGTTACTCTGCCCCAGGAGGTGAAAAACTGTTTTTT. It specifies CASSYSAPGGEKLFF.

The rearrangement links TRBV19 to TRBJ2-1; D remains ambiguous. The germline gives CDR1 LNHDA, CDR2 SQIVND (reference sequence). The CDR3 has 13 residues. The germline V and J ends were trimmed by 7 bases and 4 bases, with 11 bases remaining between them. The CDR3 DNA reads TGTGCCAGTACTAACGGGTATTACAATGAGCAGTTCTTC. Translated: CASTNGYYNEQFF.

The chain combines TRBV18 with TRBJ1-1; D gene uncertain. The V end was cut by 5 bases, the J end by 4 bases, with 11 bases between. Germline loops: CDR1 KGHSH, CDR2 LQKENI. This CDR3 is 13 amino acids long. The CDR3 sequence: CASSVGGGTEAFF. CDR3 bases: TGTGCCAGCTCAGTAGGTGGAGGCACTGAAGCTTTCTTT.

This clone was picked up a small number of times. The gene calls are TRBV27 and TRBJ1-1; perhaps TRBD1 as D (5 bases). CDR3 length: 14 residues. Trimming took 3 bases from V and 0 from J, leaving 8 bases between them. The germline CDR1 and CDR2 sequences are MNHEY and SMNVEV (reference sequence). In DNA form, the CDR3 reads TGTGCCAGCAGTTTTGCACAGGTGAACACTGAAGCTTTCTTT. This gives the protein CASSFAQVNTEAFF.

The rearrangement joins TRBV15 to TRBJ1-5; possibly TRBD1 for D (5 bases). Trimming left V 0 bases short and J 7 bases short, with 7 bases between. The V gene's germline CDR1 is LNHNV and CDR2 YYDKDF (reference sequence). The CDR3 has 13 amino acids. The CDR3 spells CATSRDGAQPQHF. The CDR3 nucleotides read TGTGCCACCAGCAGAGATGGGGCGCAGCCCCAGCATTTT.

This clone was counted between two and nine times. The chain uses TRBV7-8 and TRBJ1-6; 8 nucleotides agree with TRBD1. Per germline, CDR1 SGHVS and CDR2 FQNEAQ. The CDR3 length is 14 residues. The ends lost 1 base at V and 13 bases at J; junction bases unmatched: 6. The CDR3 reads CASSLVTGVAPLHF. DNA of the CDR3: TGTGCCAGCAGCTTAGTGACAGGGGTGGCTCCCCTCCACTTT.

V is TRBV27 and J is TRBJ1-1; 8 positions match TRBD1. The V and J ends lost 4 bases and 1 base, in that order; junction bases with no gene match: 8. The CDR3 is 16 amino acids. In germline, CDR1 is MNHEY, CDR2 SMNVEV (reference sequence). The CDR3 loop reads CASSSTRTGKNTEAFF. Written as DNA, the CDR3 is TGTGCCAGCAGTTCAACCCGGACAGGGAAGAACACTGAAGCTTTCTTT.

This clone was seen many times. V is TRBV28 and J is TRBJ2-5; weak D call: TRBD2 (5 bases). The germline V gene encodes CDR1 MDHEN and CDR2 SYDVKM. The ends were cut back, 3 bases at V and 5 bases at J, with 10 bases in the middle. This CDR3 region has 13 residues. DNA of the CDR3: TGTGCCAGCAGTTTCGGGATGATGGAGACCCAGTACTTC. Amino acid sequence: CASSFGMMETQYF. The full variable domain, its missing parts supplied by reference TRBV28 and TRBJ2-5, is DVKVTQSSRYLVKRTGEKVFLECVQDMDHENMFWYRQDPGLGLRLIYFSYDVKMKEKGDIPEGYSVSREKKERFSLILESASTNQTSMYLCASSFGMMETQYFGPGTRLLVL.

V is TRBV27 and J is TRBJ1-2, with D possibly TRBD1 on 5 matching bases. The CDR3 spans 13 residues. The germline gives CDR1 MNHEY, CDR2 SMNVEV (reference sequence). Trimming shortened V by 5 bases and J by 4 bases, and 11 bases separated the two germline ends. In DNA form, the CDR3 reads TGTGCCAGCAGTCCCGGGGGAAGCTATGGCTACACCTTC. It yields the protein CASSPGGSYGYTF.

The sample holds many counts of this clone. This CDR3 is CASSLYGANVLTF. The CDR3 DNA reads as TGTGCCAGCAGCTTATACGGGGCCAACGTCCTGACTTTC. V usage is TRBV7-8 and J usage is TRBJ2-6; D uncertain. The germline CDR1 and CDR2 sequences are SGHVS and FQNEAQ. Trimming stripped 2 bases from V and 4 bases from J, with 3 bases between. The CDR3 is made up of 13 amino acids.

This chain links TRBV4-1 with TRBJ1-1, with 9 bases fitting TRBD1. The CDR3 contains 15 residues. The germline V gene encodes CDR1 MGHRA and CDR2 YSYEKL. With 3 bases clipped from V and 5 bases from J, the junction kept 7 bases outside the gene matches. In DNA form, the CDR3 reads TGCGCCAGCAGCCAGTCCGGGACAGGGCTGACTGAAGCTTTCTTT. This codes for CASSQSGTGLTEAFF.

J is TRBJ2-7 and V is TRBV5-1; 7 nucleotides line up with TRBD1. The CDR3 has 13 amino acids. Germline lookup yields CDR1 SGHRS and CDR2 YFSETQ. The ends lost 4 bases at V and 0 bases at J; junction bases unmatched: 1. The CDR3 loop is CASSGDSSYEQYF. Written as DNA, the CDR3 is TGCGCCAGCAGCGGGGACAGCTCCTACGAGCAGTACTTC.

The chain employs TRBV7-9 and TRBJ1-1; 11 bases line up with TRBD1. V was clipped by 4 bases and J by 5 bases; unmatched bases: 6. The germline CDR1 and CDR2 sequences are SEHNR and FQNEAQ (reference sequence). This CDR3 has 15 residues. The CDR3 DNA reads as TGTGCCAGCAGCTCGGACAGGGGGCTTGGTACTGAAGCTTTCTTT. Protein product: CASSSDRGLGTEAFF.

The chain employs TRBV7-3 and TRBJ2-7, with 7 bases matching TRBD1. J lost 6 bases, V lost 5 bases, and 10 bases had no gene match. Germline CDR1 SGHTA, CDR2 FQGTGA. This CDR3 comprises 14 residues. The DNA of the CDR3 is TGTGCCAGCAGCCCCGGGGACAGTGTAGCCGAGCAGTACTTC. Translation gives CASSPGDSVAEQYF.

This clone was picked up a small number of times. The CDR3 spells CSVVGGVGTEAFF. The CDR3, as DNA: TGCAGCGTTGTAGGCGGCGTCGGCACTGAAGCTTTCTTT. The chain links TRBV29-1 to TRBJ1-1; D gene uncertain. CDR3 length: 13 residues. Germline CDR1 and CDR2: SQVTM and ANQGSEA. V was shortened by 4 bases and J by 4 bases, with 13 bases between the two germline ends.

The chain links TRBV5-4 to TRBJ2-2; TRBD1 is a possible D gene (6 bases). CDR3 length: 14 residues. V was clipped by 2 bases and J by 4 bases, with 9 bases between them. Germline V lookup: CDR1 SGHNT, CDR2 YYREEE (reference sequence). The CDR3: CASSFTGPTGELFF. Here the CDR3 DNA reads TGTGCCAGCAGCTTCACAGGGCCCACCGGGGAGCTGTTTTTT. The whole variable domain, remainder taken from reference TRBV5-4 and TRBJ2-2, is ETGVTQSPTHLIKTRGQQVTLRCSSQSGHNTVSWYQQALGQGPQFIFQYYREEENGRGNFPPRFSGLQFPNYSSELNVNALELDDSALYLCASSFTGPTGELFFGEGSRLTVL.

The rearrangement uses TRBV9 and TRBJ2-7; unclear D gene. The CDR3 has 15 amino acids. V was cut by 3 bases and J by 3 bases, with 16 bases left in between. The germline gives CDR1 SGDLS, CDR2 YYNGEE. The chain's CDR3 is CASSARQDPHYEQYF. CDR3 nucleotide sequence: TGTGCCAGCAGCGCGCGACAAGACCCACACTACGAGCAGTACTTC. Combining the CDR3 with reference TRBV9 and TRBJ2-7 gives the whole variable domain DSGVTQTPKHLITATGQRVTLRCSPRSGDLSVYWYQQSLDQGLQFLIQYYNGEERAKGNILERFSAQQFPDLHSELNLSSLELGDSALYFCASSARQDPHYEQYFGPGTRLTVT.

The V gene is TRBV11-1, the J gene TRBJ2-5; tentatively, D is TRBD1 (5 bases). The CDR3 is 13 residues long. Germline V CDR1 and CDR2: SGHAT, FQDESV (reference sequence). Trimming took 5 bases from V and 5 from J, leaving 12 bases between them. The CDR3 DNA reads as TGTGCCAGCAGCCCAGACAGAATGGAGACCCAGTACTTC. This sequence encodes CASSPDRMETQYF.

This clone showed up just a few times. The gene calls are TRBV28 and TRBJ1-5; D gene uncertain. V dropped 3 bases and J dropped 2 bases, with 8 bases sitting between them. The CDR3 has 14 residues. CDR1 and CDR2 (germline): MDHEN, SYDVKM. The CDR3 nucleotides are TGTGCCAGCAGTTTGGAGTCGGGCAATCAGCCCCAGCATTTT. Amino acids: CASSLESGNQPQHF.

This clone was seen a handful of times. The J gene is TRBJ2-5, the V gene TRBV11-2; D remains ambiguous. The CDR3 runs 13 residues. V was cut by 3 bases and J by 5 bases, with 10 bases left in between. In germline, CDR1 is SGHAT, CDR2 FQNNGV. CDR3 nucleotide sequence: TGTGCCAGCAGCTTGGTTGATCTGGAGACCCAGTACTTC. Translating it yields CASSLVDLETQYF.

J is TRBJ2-1 and V is TRBV21-1; the table calls TRBD2, which could not be checked here. TRBV21-1 constitutes a pseudogene. The CDR3 has 16 residues. CDR3 in amino acids: CASSNPSGDSYNEQFF. The CDR3 DNA reads as TGTGCCAGCAGCAACCCATCCGGGGACTCCTACAATGAGCAGTTCTTC.

This clone has a handful of counts. The V gene is TRBV4-1, the J gene TRBJ1-3, with a possible D match to TRBD1 (5 bases). The CDR3 has 15 amino acids. V was pared by 0 bases and J by 3 bases, with 9 bases between. The germline gives CDR1 MGHRA, CDR2 YSYEKL. CDR3 loop: CASSQDVGVGNTIYF. The CDR3 nucleotides read TGCGCCAGCAGCCAAGATGTAGGGGTTGGAAACACCATATATTTT.

This chain connects TRBV5-1 to TRBJ2-2, with 8 bases matching TRBD1. J was trimmed by 4 bases and V by 0 bases; bases with no gene match: 8. CDR1 and CDR2 from the germline V gene are SGHRS and YFSETQ. The CDR3 has 17 residues. The CDR3 DNA reads TGCGCCAGCAGCTTGGGGACAATTGGACAGGGCACCGGGGAGCTGTTTTTT. Residues: CASSLGTIGQGTGELFF.

This clone was found a few times. V and J are TRBV2 and TRBJ2-6, with D uncertain. V lost 8 bases, J lost 0 bases, and 8 bases lay in between. The germline CDR1 and CDR2 sequences are SNHLY and FYNNEI. The CDR3 has 14 residues. CDR3 sequence reads: CASVVNSGANVLTF. CDR3 bases: TGTGCCAGCGTAGTTAACTCTGGGGCCAACGTCCTGACTTTC. Full variable domain (missing parts from reference TRBV2 and TRBJ2-6): EPEVTQTPSHQVTQMGQEVILRCVPISNHLYFYWYRQILGQKVEFLVSFYNNEISEKSEIFDDQFSVERPDGSNFTLKIRSTKLEDSAMYFCASVVNSGANVLTFGAGSRLTVL.

The chain employs TRBV7-9 and TRBJ2-3; D might be TRBD2 (5 bases). V dropped 1 base and J dropped 2 bases, with 10 bases sitting between them. Germline CDR1 reads SEHNR; CDR2 reads FQNEAQ (reference sequence). This CDR3 has 15 residues. Here the CDR3 DNA reads TGTGCCAGCAGCTTAGGATTCGGGGACACAGATACGCAGTATTTT. Translating gives CASSLGFGDTDTQYF.

This clone was found many times. J is TRBJ2-4 and V is TRBV30; tentatively, D is TRBD2 (7 bases). Trimming removed 0 bases from V and 6 bases from J, with 9 bases in between. This CDR3 spans 13 amino acids. CDR1 and CDR2 from the germline V gene are GTSNPN and SVGIG (reference sequence). CDR3 sequence: CAWSVRGGNIQYF. The CDR3 nucleotides read TGTGCCTGGAGTGTAAGGGGGGGAAACATTCAGTACTTC.